This TCR beta chain was identified during a study of sequential checkpoint blockade in melanoma. This CDR3 comprises 15 residues. Germline-derived CDR1 and CDR2 are MGHDK and SYGVNS. TCRdb keeps only in-frame clones here, not all; method: immunoSEQ multiplex PCR. The sample contains approximately 17,000 clones, 85% to 95% of which appear only once. Regarding treatment: randomized to nivolumab then ipilimumab (arm A) or the reverse (arm B). DNA-damaging chemotherapy had not been given to any patient beforehand. This clonotype was obtained from a human donor with melanoma. The chain is built from TRBV25-1 and TRBJ2-5, with 8 nucleotides matching TRBD2. Judging by the DNA end, TRBJ2-7 fits better; the J call may be wrong. The specimen comprised CD8+ T cells sorted from blood (inferred from file names), sampled from a patient given nivolumab and ipilimumab in sequence. The chain's CDR3 is CASSGERELSHEQYF. DNA of the CDR3: TGTGCCAGCAGTGGCGAGCGGGAGTTGTCTCACGAGCAGTACTTC.